The 7 T cell receptor beta chains listed next were all sequenced from one sample in a study of shared clonotypes between healthy human individuals. Produced via immunoSEQ multiplex PCR; TCRdb's table is partial and in-frame only. The sample lists over 850,000 clones; about 84% were seen once. The sequencing sample was made of memory CD4+ T cells from PBMCs. Sample subset: CD45RA-negative fraction. The receptors derive from a man aged 18 to 30 in good health. Some clones in this sample may be carry-over from other donors' samples.

On this clone: This probably arose from a read error, given a far larger clone one base away. The chain links TRBV7-3 to TRBJ2-7; unclear D gene. The CDR3 sequence is 11 residues long. V shed 4 bases and J shed 4 bases, with 5 bases lying between them. Germline lookup yields CDR1 SGHTA and CDR2 FQGTGA. The CDR3 DNA reads TGTGCCAGCAGCTCCGTATACGAGCAGTACTTC. Protein product: CASSSVYEQYF.

The chain carries TRBV10-3 and TRBJ2-2, with a tentative D call TRBD2 (6 bases). V gave up 3 bases and J gave up 1 base, with 9 bases separating them. CDR3 length: 15 amino acids. The germline V gene has CDR1 ENHRY and CDR2 SYGVKD. In DNA, the CDR3 is TGTGCCATCAGTGATGGAGGGAGGAACACCGGGGAGCTGTTTTTT. Protein: CAISDGGRNTGELFF.

The V gene is TRBV6-5, the J gene TRBJ2-3; 10 nucleotides align to TRBD2. This CDR3 has 16 residues. Trimming took 0 bases from V and 7 from J; bases not matched to a gene: 7. The germline CDR1 and CDR2 sequences are MNHEY and SVGAGI. The CDR3 DNA follows: TGTGCCAGCAGTTACTCGTCTAGCGGGAGACGTAATACGCAGTATTTT. Protein product: CASSYSSSGRRNTQYF.

CDR3 in amino acids: CASKGTLPSEQYF. The CDR3 DNA follows: TGCGCCAGCAAAGGGACGTTACCGTCCGAGCAGTACTTC. This rearrangement joins TRBV5-1 to TRBJ2-7; D could derive from TRBD1 or TRBD2 (5 bases each). This CDR3 contains 13 residues. The germline gives CDR1 SGHRS, CDR2 YFSETQ. Deletions cut 6 bases from V and 6 bases from J, with 16 bases between.

This sequence joins TRBV25-1 and TRBJ1-3; the D gene is possibly TRBD1 (6 bases). Germline CDR1 MGHDK, CDR2 SYGVNS. Deletions cut 2 bases from V and 2 bases from J, with 10 bases between. The CDR3 is made up of 15 amino acids. DNA for the CDR3: TGTGCCAGCAGTGAACAGGGGCTAGCTGGAAACACCATATATTTT. Translation gives CASSEQGLAGNTIYF. Variable domain in full (rest from reference TRBV25-1 and TRBJ1-3): EADIYQTPRYLVIGTGKKITLECSQTMGHDKMYWYQQDPGMELHLIHYSYGVNSTEKGDLSSESTVSRIRTEHFPLTLESARPSHTSQYLCASSEQGLAGNTIYFGEGSWLTVV.

This sequence joins TRBV1 and TRBJ1-3. TRBV1 is termed a pseudogene. The CDR3 covers 14 residues. The CDR3: CTSSQGKSGNTIYF. In DNA form, the CDR3 reads TGCACCAGCAGCCAAGGGAAGTCCGGAAACACCATATATTTT.

As for this clone: A much more abundant neighbour one base away suggests this may be a read error. CDR3 coding DNA: TGTGCCAGCAGCTCCGGGACTAGCGGCACAGATACGCAGTATTTT. This gives the protein CASSSGTSGTDTQYF. V usage is TRBV7-7 and J usage is TRBJ2-3, with 10 bases fitting TRBD2. Germline-derived CDR1 and CDR2 are SSHAT and FNYEAQ (reference sequence). This CDR3 contains 15 residues. Trimming at V came to 4 bases and at J to 1 base, leaving 2 bases not matched to a gene.